This T cell receptor beta chain is drawn from a study of T cell responses to AZD1222 COVID-19 vaccine. Broader study findings: Reports say nearly half of spike-specific TCRs go after unmutated variant regions.

CDR1 is SGHAT and CDR2 is FQDESV in the germline V gene (reference sequence). V was clipped by 1 base and J by 10 bases; unmatched bases: 5. CDR3 length equals 15 residues. Measured with immunoSEQ multiplex PCR; TCRdb has only the in-frame clones, and not every one. The table lists about 180,000 clones, over 80% of them singletons, with 0.95% to 1.3% in the top ten. A remark on this clone: Its antigen is unknown.

The source material was peripheral blood, sampled 28 days after the second dose of the MenACWY control vaccine. The origin of this receptor is an adult who received the MenACWY meningococcal vaccine as a control. V gene TRBV11-1 combines with J gene TRBJ2-1; 12 nucleotides agree with TRBD1. CDR3 in amino acids: CASSLGGTGGREQFF. CDR3 nucleotides: TGTGCCAGCAGCTTAGGCGGGACAGGGGGCAGGGAGCAGTTCTTC.